This T cell receptor beta chain was identified in a study of early T cells in non-severe SARS-CoV-2 infection. Germline CDR1 and CDR2: SGHVS and FQNEAQ. V was trimmed by 10 bases and J by 2 bases, leaving 10 bases between them. This CDR3 has 12 residues. TCRdb re-called the 5' RACE reads with MiXCR, one entry per CDR3 protein. The repertoire holds 55,000 to 75,000 distinct CDR3 sequences, with approximately 8% as singletons. The sample taken for sequencing was whole blood. The source of this sequence is an adult who was a healthcare worker with PCR-confirmed SARS-CoV-2 infection or an uninfected control (not recorded which). J is TRBJ2-3 and V is TRBV7-8, with D tentatively TRBD2 (5 bases). In DNA form, the CDR3 reads TGTGCCACCGGACTCCTCACAGATACGCAGTATTTT. It translates to CATGLLTDTQYF.